This entry lists 2 T cell receptor beta chains sequenced from one sample in a study of cytomegalovirus exposure and HLA in healthy donors. Primers for the PCR totalled 60 Vbeta and 13 Jbeta. The assay was immunoSEQ multiplex PCR, and TCRdb's table has in-frame clones only and misses some. The sample includes approximately 92,000 clones, around 70% of them seen just once. Sequencing was done on a sample of PBMCs. These receptor sequences come from a man between 45 and 60 years old in good health and CMV-seronegative.

A few counts support this clone. The rearrangement joins TRBV7-2 to TRBJ1-2, with 7 bases that match TRBD1. This CDR3 has 16 residues. Germline CDR1 SGHTA, CDR2 FQGNSA. J gave up 2 bases and V 3 bases, and 9 bases lay outside the gene matches. The DNA for the CDR3 is TGTGCCAGCAGCTTCCTATCGACAGGGAGGAACTATGGCTACACCTTC. As protein: CASSFLSTGRNYGYTF.

J is TRBJ2-7 and V is TRBV14, with 8 bases lining up with TRBD2. The CDR3 spans 17 residues. V dropped 1 base and J dropped 2; count of bases not matched to a gene: 10. Germline CDR1 is SGHDN and CDR2 is FVKESK. The DNA of the CDR3 is TGTGCCAGCAGCCAAGGATTAATTGCGGGGGGCCCCTACGAGCAGTACTTC. Translated: CASSQGLIAGGPYEQYF.